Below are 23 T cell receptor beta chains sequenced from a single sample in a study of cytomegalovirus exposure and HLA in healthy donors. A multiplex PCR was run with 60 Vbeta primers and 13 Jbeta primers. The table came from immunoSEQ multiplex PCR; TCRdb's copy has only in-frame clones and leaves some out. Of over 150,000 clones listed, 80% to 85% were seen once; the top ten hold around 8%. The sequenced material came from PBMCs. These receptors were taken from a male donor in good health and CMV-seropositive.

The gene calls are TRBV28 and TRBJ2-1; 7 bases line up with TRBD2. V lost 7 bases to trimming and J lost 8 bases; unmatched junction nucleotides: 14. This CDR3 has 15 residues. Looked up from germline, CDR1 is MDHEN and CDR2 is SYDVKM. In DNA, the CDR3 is TGTGCCAGCACCTCCCTGGGAGGGGTTCGCTATGAGCAGTTCTTC. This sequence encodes CASTSLGGVRYEQFF.

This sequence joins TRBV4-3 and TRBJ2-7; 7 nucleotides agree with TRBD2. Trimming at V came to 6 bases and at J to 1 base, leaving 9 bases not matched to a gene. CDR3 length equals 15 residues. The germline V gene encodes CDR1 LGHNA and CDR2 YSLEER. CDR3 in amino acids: CASRKTHSGSYEQYF. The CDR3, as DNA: TGCGCCAGCAGAAAAACTCATAGCGGGTCCTACGAGCAGTACTTC.

The CDR3 reads CASTEGGETQYF. The CDR3 DNA reads as TGTGCCAGCACCGAGGGTGGAGAGACCCAGTACTTC. The rearrangement joins TRBV7-8 to TRBJ2-5; perhaps TRBD2 as D (5 bases). This CDR3 has 12 residues. V was pared by 7 bases and J by 4 bases, with 10 bases between. The germline CDR1 and CDR2 sequences are SGHVS and FQNEAQ.

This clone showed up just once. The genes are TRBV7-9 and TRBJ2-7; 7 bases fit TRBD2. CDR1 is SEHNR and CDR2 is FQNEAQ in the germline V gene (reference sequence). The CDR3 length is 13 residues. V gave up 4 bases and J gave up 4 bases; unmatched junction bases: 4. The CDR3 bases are TGTGCCAGCAGCTCAACTAGCGTTTACGAGCAGTACTTC. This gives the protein CASSSTSVYEQYF. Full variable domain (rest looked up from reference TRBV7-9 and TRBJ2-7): DTGVSQNPRHKITKRGQNVTFRCDPISEHNRLYWYRQTLGQGPEFLTYFQNEAQLEKSRLLSDRFSAERPKGSFSTLEIQRTEQGDSAMYLCASSSTSVYEQYFGPGTRLTVT.

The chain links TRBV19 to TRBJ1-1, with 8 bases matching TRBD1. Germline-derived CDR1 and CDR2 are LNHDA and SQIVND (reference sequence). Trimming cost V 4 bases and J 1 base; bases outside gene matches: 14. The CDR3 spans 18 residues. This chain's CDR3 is CASSTDREHTSWNTEAFF. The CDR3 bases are TGTGCCAGTAGTACGGACAGGGAGCATACCTCCTGGAACACTGAAGCTTTCTTT.

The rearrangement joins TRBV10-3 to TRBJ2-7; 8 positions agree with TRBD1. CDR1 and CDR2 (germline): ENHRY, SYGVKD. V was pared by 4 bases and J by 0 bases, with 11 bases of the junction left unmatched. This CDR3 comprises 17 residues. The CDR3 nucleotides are TGTGCCATCAGTGGATCGACAGGGGTGGCCCCCTCCTACGAGCAGTACTTC. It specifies CAISGSTGVAPSYEQYF.

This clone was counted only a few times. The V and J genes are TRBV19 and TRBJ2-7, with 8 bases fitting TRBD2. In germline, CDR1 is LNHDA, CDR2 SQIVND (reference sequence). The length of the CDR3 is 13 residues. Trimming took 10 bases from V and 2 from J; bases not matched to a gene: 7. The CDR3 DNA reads TGTGCCACTCGGGATAGCGGGGCCTACGAGCAGTACTTC. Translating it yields CATRDSGAYEQYF.

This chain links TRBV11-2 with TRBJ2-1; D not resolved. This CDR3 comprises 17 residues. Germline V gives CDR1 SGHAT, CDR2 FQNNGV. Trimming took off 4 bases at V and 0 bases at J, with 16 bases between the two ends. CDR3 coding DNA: TGTGCCAGCAGCTCCCCTCTCGCGGCGACCTCCTACAATGAGCAGTTCTTC. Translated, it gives CASSSPLAATSYNEQFF.

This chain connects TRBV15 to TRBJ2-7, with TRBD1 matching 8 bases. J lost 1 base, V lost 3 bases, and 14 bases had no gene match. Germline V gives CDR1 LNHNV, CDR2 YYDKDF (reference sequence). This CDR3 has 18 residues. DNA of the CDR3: TGTGCCACCAGCAGGAGGGGCTTCGGACAGGGAGATTCCTACGAGCAGTACTTC. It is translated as CATSRRGFGQGDSYEQYF. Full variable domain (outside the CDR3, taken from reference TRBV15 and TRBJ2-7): DAMVIQNPRYQVTQFGKPVTLSCSQTLNHNVMYWYQQKSSQAPKLLFHYYDKDFNNEADTPDNFQSRRPNTSFCFLDIRSPGLGDTAMYLCATSRRGFGQGDSYEQYFGPGTRLTVT.

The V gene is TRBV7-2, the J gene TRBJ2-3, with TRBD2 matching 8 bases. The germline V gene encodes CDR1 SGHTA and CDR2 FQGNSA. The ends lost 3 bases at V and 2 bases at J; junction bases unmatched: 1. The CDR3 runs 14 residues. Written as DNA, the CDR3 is TGTGCCAGCAGCTTTAGCGGGGACACAGATACGCAGTATTTT. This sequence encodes CASSFSGDTDTQYF.

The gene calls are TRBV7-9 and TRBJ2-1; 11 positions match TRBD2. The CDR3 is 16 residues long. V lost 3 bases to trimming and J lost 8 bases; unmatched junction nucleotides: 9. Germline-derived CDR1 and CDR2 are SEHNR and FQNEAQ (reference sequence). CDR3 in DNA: TGTGCCAGCAGCTTGCCCTATAGCGGGAGGGCCGATGAGCAGTTCTTC. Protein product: CASSLPYSGRADEQFF.

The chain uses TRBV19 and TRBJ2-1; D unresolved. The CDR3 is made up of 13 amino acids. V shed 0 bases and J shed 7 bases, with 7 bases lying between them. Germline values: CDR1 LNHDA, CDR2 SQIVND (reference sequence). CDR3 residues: CASSIDTENEQFF. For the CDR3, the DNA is TGTGCCAGTAGTATAGACACGGAGAATGAGCAGTTCTTC. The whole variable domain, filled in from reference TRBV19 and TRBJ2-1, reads DGGITQSPKYLFRKEGQNVTLSCEQNLNHDAMYWYRQDPGQGLRLIYYSQIVNDFQKGDIAEGYSVSREKKESFPLTVTSAQKNPTAFYLCASSIDTENEQFFGPGTRLTVL.

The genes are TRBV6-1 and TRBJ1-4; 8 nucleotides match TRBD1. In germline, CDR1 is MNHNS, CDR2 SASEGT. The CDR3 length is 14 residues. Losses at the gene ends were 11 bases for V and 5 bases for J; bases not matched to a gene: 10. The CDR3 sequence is CASRGTGLNEKLFF. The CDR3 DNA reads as TGTGCCTCCCGGGGGACAGGTCTAAATGAAAAACTGTTTTTT.

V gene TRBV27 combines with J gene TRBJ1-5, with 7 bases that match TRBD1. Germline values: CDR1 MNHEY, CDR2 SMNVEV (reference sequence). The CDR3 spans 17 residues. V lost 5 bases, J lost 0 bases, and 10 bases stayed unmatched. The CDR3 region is CASSPFTTGNSNQPQHF. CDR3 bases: TGTGCCAGCAGTCCGTTCACGACAGGGAATAGCAATCAGCCCCAGCATTTT.

This chain's CDR3 is CASSPRTGSSNQPQHF. CDR3 nucleotide sequence: TGTGCCAGCTCACCACGGACAGGCTCTAGCAATCAGCCCCAGCATTTT. This chain joins TRBV18 and TRBJ1-5; 7 bases match TRBD1. CDR3 length: 16 residues. V shed 1 base, J shed 0 bases, and the junction held 3 bases outside the gene matches. Germline V gene data show CDR1 as KGHSH and CDR2 as LQKENI.

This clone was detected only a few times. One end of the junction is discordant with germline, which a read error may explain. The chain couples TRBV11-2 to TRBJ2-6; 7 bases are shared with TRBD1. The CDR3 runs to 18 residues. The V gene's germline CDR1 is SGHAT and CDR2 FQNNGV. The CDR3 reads CASSPPRQGGPGANGLTF. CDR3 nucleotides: TGTGCCAGCAGCCCACCGAGACAGGGCGGGCCTGGGGCCAACGGCCTGACTTTC.

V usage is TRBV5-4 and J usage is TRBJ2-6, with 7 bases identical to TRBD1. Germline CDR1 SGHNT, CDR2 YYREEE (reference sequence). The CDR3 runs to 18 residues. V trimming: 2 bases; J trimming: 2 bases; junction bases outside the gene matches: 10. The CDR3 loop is CASSFEVNRGAGANVLTF. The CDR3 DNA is TGTGCCAGCAGCTTTGAGGTGAACAGGGGAGCTGGGGCCAACGTCCTGACTTTC.

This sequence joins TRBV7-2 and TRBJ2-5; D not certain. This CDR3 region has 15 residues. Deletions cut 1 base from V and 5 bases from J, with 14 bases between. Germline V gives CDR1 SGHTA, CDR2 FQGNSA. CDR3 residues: CASSLVPHLTETQYF. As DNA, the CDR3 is TGTGCCAGCAGCTTAGTCCCTCATCTCACTGAGACCCAGTACTTC.

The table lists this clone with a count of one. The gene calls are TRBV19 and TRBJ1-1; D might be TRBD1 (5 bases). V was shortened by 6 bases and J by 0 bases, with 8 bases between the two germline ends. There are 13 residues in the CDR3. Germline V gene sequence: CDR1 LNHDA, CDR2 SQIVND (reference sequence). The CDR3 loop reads CASRGEVNTEAFF. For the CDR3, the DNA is TGTGCCAGTAGAGGGGAGGTGAACACTGAAGCTTTCTTT.

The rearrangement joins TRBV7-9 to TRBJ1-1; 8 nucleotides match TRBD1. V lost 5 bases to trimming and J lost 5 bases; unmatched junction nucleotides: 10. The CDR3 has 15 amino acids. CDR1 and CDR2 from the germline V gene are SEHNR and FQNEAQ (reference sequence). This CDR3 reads CASSPQRQGWTEAFF. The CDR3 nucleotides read TGTGCCAGCAGCCCCCAGAGACAGGGGTGGACTGAAGCTTTCTTT. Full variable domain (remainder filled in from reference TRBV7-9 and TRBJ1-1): DTGVSQNPRHKITKRGQNVTFRCDPISEHNRLYWYRQTLGQGPEFLTYFQNEAQLEKSRLLSDRFSAERPKGSFSTLEIQRTEQGDSAMYLCASSPQRQGWTEAFFGQGTRLTVV.

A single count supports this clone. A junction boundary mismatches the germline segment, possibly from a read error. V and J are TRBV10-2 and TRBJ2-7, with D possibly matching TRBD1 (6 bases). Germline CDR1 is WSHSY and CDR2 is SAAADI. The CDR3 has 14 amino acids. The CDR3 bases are TGCGCCAGCAGCGGGACACTACTTACCTACGAGCAGTGCTTC. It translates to CASSGTLLTYEQCF.

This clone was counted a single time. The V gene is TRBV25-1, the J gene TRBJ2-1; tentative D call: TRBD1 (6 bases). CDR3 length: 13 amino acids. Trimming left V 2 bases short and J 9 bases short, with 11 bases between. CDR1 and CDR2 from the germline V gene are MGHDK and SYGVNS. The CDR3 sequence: CASSELRGGEQFF. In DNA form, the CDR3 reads TGTGCCAGCAGTGAACTCAGGGGCGGTGAGCAGTTCTTC.

In DNA, the CDR3 is TGCGCCAGCAGGCCCGGGACAGGAATCACTGAAGCTTTCTTT. The encoded protein is CASRPGTGITEAFF. The gene calls are TRBV5-1 and TRBJ1-1; 8 nucleotides line up with TRBD1. Germline CDR1 SGHRS, CDR2 YFSETQ. With 5 bases clipped from V and 4 bases from J, the junction kept 7 bases outside the gene matches. The CDR3 is 14 amino acids.